Presented here are 16 T cell receptor beta chains from one specimen sequenced in a study of blood T cell repertoires in COVID-19. Libraries were prepared by immunoSEQ multiplex PCR; TCRdb keeps only in-frame clonotypes and omits some of them. The table includes about 200,000 clones, about 86% detected once. What was sequenced was PBMCs or T cells enriched from blood (not recorded which). These receptor sequences come from a woman aged 40 to 50 with acute COVID-19.

This chain uses TRBV12-3 or TRBV12-4 with TRBJ1-2; D call uncertain. The V end lost 4 bases, the J end lost 7 bases, and 10 bases lay between the germline ends. This CDR3 has 12 residues. Here the CDR3 reads CASSSRTRGYTF. In DNA form, the CDR3 reads TGTGCCAGCAGTTCCAGGACTCGTGGCTACACCTTC.

The chain carries TRBV2 and TRBJ2-1; 8 bases map to TRBD1. The CDR3 sequence is 14 residues long. Per germline, CDR1 SNHLY and CDR2 FYNNEI. With V trimmed by 7 bases and J by 6 bases, 8 bases remained unmatched. CDR3 amino acids: CASTPGTGLNEQFF. The CDR3 nucleotides are TGTGCCAGCACCCCCGGGACAGGACTCAATGAGCAGTTCTTC.

J is TRBJ2-7 and V is TRBV27; 12 bases are a match to TRBD2. The germline V gene has CDR1 MNHEY and CDR2 SMNVEV (reference sequence). The CDR3 loop spans 15 amino acids. Germline trimming cut 2 bases from V and 6 bases from J; bases unmatched to any gene: 5. CDR3 protein: CASSLLAGGPSEQYF. The DNA of the CDR3 is TGTGCCAGCAGTTTACTAGCGGGAGGGCCATCCGAGCAGTACTTC.

The chain carries TRBV11-3 and TRBJ2-2; D is perhaps TRBD2 (5 bases). This CDR3 spans 14 amino acids. V was cut by 5 bases and J by 1 base, with 8 bases left in between. Germline V lookup: CDR1 SGHNT, CDR2 YENEEA. CDR3 bases: TGTGCCAGCAGCAACGGAGGGAACACCGGGGAGCTGTTTTTT. The encoded protein is CASSNGGNTGELFF.

The genes are TRBV4-2 and TRBJ2-1; 8 bases map to TRBD2. The V gene's germline CDR1 is LGHNA and CDR2 YNFKEQ. With V trimmed by 8 bases and J by 8 bases, 8 bases remained unmatched. The CDR3 loop spans 13 amino acids. CDR3 coding DNA: TGTGCCAGCGGGAGCGGGAGTGGGGATGAGCAGTTCTTC. Translation: CASGSGSGDEQFF.

The V call is TRBV9, the J call TRBJ2-2, with 7 bases lining up with TRBD1. This CDR3 has 14 residues. Germline V CDR1 and CDR2: SGDLS, YYNGEE. V gave up 6 bases and J gave up 2 bases; unmatched junction bases: 4. CDR3 in DNA: TGTGCCAGCACCCGGACAGGAAACACCGGGGAGCTGTTTTTT. This gives the protein CASTRTGNTGELFF.

This sequence joins TRBV6-6 and TRBJ1-5, with D possibly being TRBD1 (6 bases). Germline CDR1 is MNHNY and CDR2 is SVGAGI (reference sequence). The V gene lost 6 bases and the J gene lost 5 bases, with 11 bases spanning the gap. The length of the CDR3 is 13 residues. The CDR3 spells CASRDRSDQPQHF. In nucleotides, the CDR3 is TGTGCCAGCAGAGACAGGAGTGATCAGCCCCAGCATTTT.

The count of this clone is one. The rearrangement uses TRBV19 and TRBJ2-2; no firm D call. The CDR3 length is 15 residues. Trimming left V 3 bases short and J 2 bases short, with 10 bases between. CDR1 and CDR2 (germline): LNHDA, SQIVND (reference sequence). The CDR3 nucleotides read TGTGCCAGTAGTATGTGGCTAGATAACACCGGGGAGCTGTTTTTT. Translation: CASSMWLDNTGELFF.

The chain joins TRBV10-2 to TRBJ1-5; D possibly corresponds to TRBD1 (6 bases). The CDR3 covers 13 residues. V gave up 6 bases and J gave up 6 bases, with 12 bases separating them. CDR1 and CDR2 from the germline V gene are WSHSY and SAAADI. The CDR3 sequence: CASRTGSGQPQHF. The CDR3 nucleotides are TGCGCCAGCAGAACAGGGTCCGGTCAGCCCCAGCATTTT.

V gene TRBV28 combines with J gene TRBJ1-6, with D tentatively TRBD1 (5 bases). The CDR3 is made up of 15 amino acids. V gave up 3 bases and J gave up 3 bases, with 9 bases separating them. Per the germline V gene, CDR1 is MDHEN and CDR2 is SYDVKM. Here the CDR3 reads CASSFIQGYNSPLHF. In DNA, the CDR3 is TGTGCCAGCAGTTTTATTCAGGGCTATAATTCACCCCTCCACTTT. Variable domain in full (rest from reference TRBV28 and TRBJ1-6): DVKVTQSSRYLVKRTGEKVFLECVQDMDHENMFWYRQDPGLGLRLIYFSYDVKMKEKGDIPEGYSVSREKKERFSLILESASTNQTSMYLCASSFIQGYNSPLHFGNGTRLTVT.

The rearrangement uses TRBV19 and TRBJ1-2, with a weak D call TRBD1 (5 bases). The CDR3 consists of 15 residues. Deletions cut 10 bases from V and 4 bases from J, with 22 bases between. The germline CDR1 and CDR2 sequences are LNHDA and SQIVND (reference sequence). CDR3 sequence: CATSSGPGGAYGYTF. The CDR3 DNA sequence: TGTGCCACTTCTTCAGGGCCGGGTGGTGCCTATGGCTACACCTTC.

The rearrangement joins TRBV28 to TRBJ2-5; TRBD2 agrees at 13 bases. CDR3 length equals 17 residues. Germline CDR1 is MDHEN and CDR2 is SYDVKM. V lost 6 bases to trimming and J lost 1 base; unmatched junction nucleotides: 8. CDR3 DNA: TGTGCCAGCAGCCCTTCCGGACTAGCGGGAGTCCAAGAGACCCAGTACTTC. Its translation is CASSPSGLAGVQETQYF.

The chain employs TRBV3-1 (or the pseudogene TRBV3-2) and TRBJ1-1; TRBD1 is a possible D gene (5 bases). The CDR3 is 13 amino acids. CDR1 and CDR2 from the germline V gene are LGHDT and YNNKEL (reference sequence). V lost 3 bases to trimming and J lost 1 base, with 6 bases between them. The CDR3 protein is CASSQQGNTEAFF. The CDR3 DNA follows: TGTGCCAGCAGCCAGCAGGGGAACACTGAAGCTTTCTTT.

This clone was seen just once. This CDR3 is CASSPRPTRRAYEQYF. DNA of the CDR3: TGTGCCAGCAGCCCCAGGCCGACTAGGAGGGCCTACGAGCAGTACTTC. The chain uses TRBV7-2 and TRBJ2-7, with D perhaps TRBD2 (6 bases). The CDR3 runs to 16 residues. Germline V lookup: CDR1 SGHTA, CDR2 FQGNSA. V was shortened by 5 bases and J by 2 bases, with 19 bases between the two germline ends.

V and J are TRBV12-3 or TRBV12-4 and TRBJ2-7; D is undetermined. The CDR3 totals 13 residues. V lost 3 bases to trimming and J lost 0 bases, with 6 bases between them. CDR3: CASSLYNSYEQYF. In DNA, the CDR3 is TGTGCCAGCAGTTTGTACAACTCCTACGAGCAGTACTTC.

The chain couples TRBV11-2 to TRBJ1-1; no firm D call. The CDR3 length is 13 residues. Trimming cost V 3 bases and J 6 bases, with 11 bases left between them. Germline V gene lookup returns CDR1 SGHAT and CDR2 FQNNGV. CDR3 DNA sequence: TGTGCCAGCAGCTTTGGGGAGGGCGCTGAAGCTTTCTTT. The encoded protein is CASSFGEGAEAFF.